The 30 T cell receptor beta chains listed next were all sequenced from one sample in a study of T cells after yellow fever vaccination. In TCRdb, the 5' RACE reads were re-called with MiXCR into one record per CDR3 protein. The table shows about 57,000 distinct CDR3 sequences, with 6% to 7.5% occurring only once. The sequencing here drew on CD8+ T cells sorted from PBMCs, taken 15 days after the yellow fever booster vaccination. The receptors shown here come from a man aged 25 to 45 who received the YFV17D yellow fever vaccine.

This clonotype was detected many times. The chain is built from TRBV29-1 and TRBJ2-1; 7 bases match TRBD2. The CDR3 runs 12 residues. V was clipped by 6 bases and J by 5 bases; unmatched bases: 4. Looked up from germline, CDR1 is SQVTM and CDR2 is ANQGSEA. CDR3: CSVGDYNNEQFF. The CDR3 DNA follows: TGCAGCGTGGGGGACTACAACAATGAGCAGTTCTTC.

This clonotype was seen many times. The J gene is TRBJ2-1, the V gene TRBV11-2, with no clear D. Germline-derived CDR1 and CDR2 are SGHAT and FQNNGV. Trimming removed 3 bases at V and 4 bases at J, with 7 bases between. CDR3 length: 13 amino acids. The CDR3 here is CASSFSPYNEQFF. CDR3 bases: TGTGCCAGCAGCTTTTCCCCATACAATGAGCAGTTCTTC.

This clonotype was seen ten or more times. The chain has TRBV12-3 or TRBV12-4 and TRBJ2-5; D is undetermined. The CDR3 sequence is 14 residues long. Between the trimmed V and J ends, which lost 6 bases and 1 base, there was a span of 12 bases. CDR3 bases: TGTGCCAGCAGACCTATACTGGGCCAAGAGACCCAGTACTTC. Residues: CASRPILGQETQYF.

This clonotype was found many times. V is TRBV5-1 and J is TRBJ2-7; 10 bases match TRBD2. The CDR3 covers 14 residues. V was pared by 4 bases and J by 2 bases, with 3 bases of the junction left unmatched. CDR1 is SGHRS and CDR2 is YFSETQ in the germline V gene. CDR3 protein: CASSPTSGAYEQYF. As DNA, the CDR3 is TGCGCCAGCAGCCCTACTAGCGGGGCCTACGAGCAGTACTTC.

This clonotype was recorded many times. CDR3 bases: TGTGCCAGCAGCTTAGACACAGAATACGAGCAGTACTTC. Translated: CASSLDTEYEQYF. The chain uses TRBV7-6 and TRBJ2-7; D uncertain. This CDR3 has 13 residues. V was trimmed by 1 base and J by 4 bases, leaving 8 bases between them. CDR1 is SGHVS, CDR2 FNYEAQ, per germline. Using reference TRBV7-6 and TRBJ2-7 for the parts outside the CDR3, the full variable domain is GAGVSQSPRYKVTKRGQDVALRCDPISGHVSLYWYRQALGQGPEFLTYFNYEAQQDKSGLPNDRFSAERPEGSISTLTIQRTEQRDSAMYRCASSLDTEYEQYFGPGTRLTVT.

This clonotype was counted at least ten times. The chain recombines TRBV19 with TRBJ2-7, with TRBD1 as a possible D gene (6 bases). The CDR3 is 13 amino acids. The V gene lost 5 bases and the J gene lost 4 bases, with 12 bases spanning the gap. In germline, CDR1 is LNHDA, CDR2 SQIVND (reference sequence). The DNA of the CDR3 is TGTGCCAGTAGTCCAACAGGGCGTTACGAGCAGTACTTC. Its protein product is CASSPTGRYEQYF. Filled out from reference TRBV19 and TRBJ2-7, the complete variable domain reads DGGITQSPKYLFRKEGQNVTLSCEQNLNHDAMYWYRQDPGQGLRLIYYSQIVNDFQKGDIAEGYSVSREKKESFPLTVTSAQKNPTAFYLCASSPTGRYEQYFGPGTRLTVT.

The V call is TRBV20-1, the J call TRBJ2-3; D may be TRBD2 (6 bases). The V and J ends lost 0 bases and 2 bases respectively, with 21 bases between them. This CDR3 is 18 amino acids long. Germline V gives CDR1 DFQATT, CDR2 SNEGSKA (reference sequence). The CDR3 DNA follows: TGCAGTGCTAGAGATTTTAAATTAGGAGGGAGGTACACAGATACGCAGTATTTT. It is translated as CSARDFKLGGRYTDTQYF.

CDR3: CASSWDNTGELFF. The CDR3 DNA is TGCGCCAGCAGCTGGGACAACACCGGGGAGCTGTTTTTT. The V and J genes are TRBV5-1 and TRBJ2-2; D may correspond to TRBD1 or TRBD2 (5 bases each). Deletions cut 3 bases from V and 2 bases from J, with 5 bases between. The germline gives CDR1 SGHRS, CDR2 YFSETQ. CDR3 length equals 13 residues.

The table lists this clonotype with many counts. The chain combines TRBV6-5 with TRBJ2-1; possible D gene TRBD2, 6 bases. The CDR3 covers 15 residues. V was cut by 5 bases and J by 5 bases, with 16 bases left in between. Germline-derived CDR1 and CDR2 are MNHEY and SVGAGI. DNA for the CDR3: TGTGCCAGCAGTCGGTTACTAGCTCCCAACAATGAGCAGTTCTTC. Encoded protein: CASSRLLAPNNEQFF.

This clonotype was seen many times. CDR3 amino acids: CASSLATLRNEQFF. The DNA for the CDR3 is TGTGCCAGCAGCTTAGCGACACTCCGCAATGAGCAGTTCTTC. The chain uses TRBV7-8 and TRBJ2-1; no firm D call. V gave up 0 bases and J gave up 6 bases, with 9 bases separating them. Germline V gene data show CDR1 as SGHVS and CDR2 as FQNEAQ. The CDR3 runs to 14 residues.

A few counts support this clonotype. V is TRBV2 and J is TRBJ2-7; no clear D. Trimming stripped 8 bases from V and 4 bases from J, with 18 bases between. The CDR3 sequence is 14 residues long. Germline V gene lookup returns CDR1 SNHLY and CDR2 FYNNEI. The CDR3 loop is CASVTSPNRYEQYF. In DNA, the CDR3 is TGTGCCAGCGTTACTTCTCCCAACCGGTACGAGCAGTACTTC.

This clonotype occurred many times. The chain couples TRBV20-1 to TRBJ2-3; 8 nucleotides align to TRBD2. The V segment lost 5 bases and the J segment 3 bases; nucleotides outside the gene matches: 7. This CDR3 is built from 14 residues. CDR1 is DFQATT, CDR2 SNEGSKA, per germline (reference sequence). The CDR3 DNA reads TGCAGTGCTGGCTTGGGACTAGGGACAGATACGCAGTATTTT. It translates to CSAGLGLGTDTQYF.

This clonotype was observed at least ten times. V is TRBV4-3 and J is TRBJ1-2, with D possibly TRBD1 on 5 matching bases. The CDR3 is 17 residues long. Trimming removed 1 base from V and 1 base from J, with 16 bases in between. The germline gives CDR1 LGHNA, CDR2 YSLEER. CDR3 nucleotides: TGCGCCAGCAGCCAAGGGGACGGATCAGTACTTAACTATGGCTACACCTTC. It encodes CASSQGDGSVLNYGYTF.

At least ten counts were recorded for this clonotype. Here the CDR3 reads CASSLPHEGQNGYTF. DNA of the CDR3: TGTGCCAGCAGCTTACCCCACGAGGGACAAAATGGCTACACCTTC. This chain joins TRBV13 and TRBJ1-2, with D possibly TRBD1 on 6 matching bases. Looked up from germline, CDR1 is PRHDT and CDR2 is FYEKMQ (reference sequence). V was shortened by 2 bases and J by 6 bases, with 16 bases between the two germline ends. The CDR3 loop spans 15 amino acids.

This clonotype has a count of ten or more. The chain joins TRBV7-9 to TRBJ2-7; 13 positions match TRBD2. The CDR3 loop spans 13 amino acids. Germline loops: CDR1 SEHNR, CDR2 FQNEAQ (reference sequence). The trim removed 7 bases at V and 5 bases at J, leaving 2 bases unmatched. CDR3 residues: CASTGLAGDEQYF. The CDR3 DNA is TGTGCCAGCACCGGACTAGCGGGAGACGAGCAGTACTTC.

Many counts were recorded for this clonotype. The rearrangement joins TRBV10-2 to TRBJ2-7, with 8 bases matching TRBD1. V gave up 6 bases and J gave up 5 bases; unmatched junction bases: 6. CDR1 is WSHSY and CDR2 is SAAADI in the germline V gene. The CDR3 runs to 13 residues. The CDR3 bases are TGCGCCAGCAGCACGGACAGGGCGGACGAGCAGTACTTC. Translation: CASSTDRADEQYF.

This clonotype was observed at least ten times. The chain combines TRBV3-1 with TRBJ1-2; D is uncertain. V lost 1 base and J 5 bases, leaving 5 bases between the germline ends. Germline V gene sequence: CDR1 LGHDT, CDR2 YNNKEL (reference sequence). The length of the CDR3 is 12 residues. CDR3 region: CASSQGTYGYTF. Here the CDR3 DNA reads TGTGCCAGCAGCCAAGGGACTTATGGCTACACCTTC. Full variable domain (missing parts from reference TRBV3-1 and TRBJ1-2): DTAVSQTPKYLVTQMGNDKSIKCEQNLGHDTMYWYKQDSKKFLKIMFSYNNKELIINETVPNRFSPKSPDKAHLNLHINSLELGDSAVYFCASSQGTYGYTFGSGTRLTVV.

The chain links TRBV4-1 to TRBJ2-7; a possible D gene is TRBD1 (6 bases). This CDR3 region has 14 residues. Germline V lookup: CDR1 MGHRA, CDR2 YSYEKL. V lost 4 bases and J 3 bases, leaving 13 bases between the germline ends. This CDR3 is CASSPHGTYYEQYF. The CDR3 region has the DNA TGCGCCAGCAGCCCGCACGGGACATACTACGAGCAGTACTTC.

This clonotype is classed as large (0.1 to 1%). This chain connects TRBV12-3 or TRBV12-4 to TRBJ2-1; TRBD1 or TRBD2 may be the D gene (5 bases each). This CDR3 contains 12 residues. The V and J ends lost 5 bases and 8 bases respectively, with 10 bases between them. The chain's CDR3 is CASSPLGDEQFF. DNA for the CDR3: TGTGCCAGCAGTCCCCTGGGGGATGAGCAGTTCTTC.

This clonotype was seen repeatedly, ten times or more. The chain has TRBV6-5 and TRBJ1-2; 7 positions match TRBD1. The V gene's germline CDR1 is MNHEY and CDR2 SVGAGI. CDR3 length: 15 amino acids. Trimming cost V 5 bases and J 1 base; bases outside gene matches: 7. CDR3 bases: TGTGCCAGCAGTACGCAGACAGGGTTTAACTATGGCTACACCTTC. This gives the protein CASSTQTGFNYGYTF.

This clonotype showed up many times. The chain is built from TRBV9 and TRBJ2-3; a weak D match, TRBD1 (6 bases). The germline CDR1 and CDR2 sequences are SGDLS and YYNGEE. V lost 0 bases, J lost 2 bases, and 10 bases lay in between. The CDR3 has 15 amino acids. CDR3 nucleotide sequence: TGTGCCAGCAGCGTAGTGGACAGCCCCACAGATACGCAGTATTTT. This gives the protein CASSVVDSPTDTQYF. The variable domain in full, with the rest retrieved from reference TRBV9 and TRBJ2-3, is DSGVTQTPKHLITATGQRVTLRCSPRSGDLSVYWYQQSLDQGLQFLIQYYNGEERAKGNILERFSAQQFPDLHSELNLSSLELGDSALYFCASSVVDSPTDTQYFGPGTRLTVL.

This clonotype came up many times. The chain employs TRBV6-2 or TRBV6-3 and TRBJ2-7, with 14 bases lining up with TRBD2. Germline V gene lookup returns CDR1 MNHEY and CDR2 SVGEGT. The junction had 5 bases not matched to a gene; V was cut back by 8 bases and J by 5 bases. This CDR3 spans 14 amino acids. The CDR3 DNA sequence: TGTGCCAGCGGGACTAGCGGGAGTTATGACGAGCAGTACTTC. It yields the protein CASGTSGSYDEQYF.

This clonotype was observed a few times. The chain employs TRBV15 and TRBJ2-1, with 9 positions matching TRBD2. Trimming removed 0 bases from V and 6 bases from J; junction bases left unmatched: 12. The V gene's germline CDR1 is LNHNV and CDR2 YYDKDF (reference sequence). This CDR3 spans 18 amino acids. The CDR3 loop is CATSRDPHIAGVRNEQFF. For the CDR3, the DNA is TGTGCCACCAGCAGAGACCCCCACATAGCGGGAGTGCGCAATGAGCAGTTCTTC.

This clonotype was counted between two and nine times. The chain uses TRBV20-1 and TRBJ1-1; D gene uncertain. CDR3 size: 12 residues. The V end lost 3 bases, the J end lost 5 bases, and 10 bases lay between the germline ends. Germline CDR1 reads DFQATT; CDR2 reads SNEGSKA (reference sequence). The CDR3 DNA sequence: TGCAGTGCTAGGCTTGCGGGGACTGAAGCTTTCTTT. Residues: CSARLAGTEAFF.

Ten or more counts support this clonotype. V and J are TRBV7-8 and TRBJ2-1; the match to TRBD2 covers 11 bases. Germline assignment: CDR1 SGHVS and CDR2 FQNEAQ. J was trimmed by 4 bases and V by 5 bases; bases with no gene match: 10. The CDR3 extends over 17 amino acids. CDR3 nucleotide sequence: TGTGCCAGCAGCCAGTGGTCTAGCGGGAGGACTTACAATGAGCAGTTCTTC. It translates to CASSQWSSGRTYNEQFF.

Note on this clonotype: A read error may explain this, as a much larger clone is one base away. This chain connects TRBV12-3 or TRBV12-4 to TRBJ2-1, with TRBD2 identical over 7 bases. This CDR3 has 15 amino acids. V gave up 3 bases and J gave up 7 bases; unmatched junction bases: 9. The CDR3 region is CASSFGIGGSNEQFF. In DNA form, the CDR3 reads TGTGCCAGCAGTTTTGGTATTGGCGGGAGTAATGAGCAGTTCTTC.

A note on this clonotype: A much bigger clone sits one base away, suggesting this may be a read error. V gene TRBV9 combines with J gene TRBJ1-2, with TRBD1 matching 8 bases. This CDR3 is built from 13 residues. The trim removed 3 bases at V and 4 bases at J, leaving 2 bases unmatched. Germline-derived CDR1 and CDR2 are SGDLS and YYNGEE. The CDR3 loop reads CASSAGGSYGYTF. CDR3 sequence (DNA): TGTGCCAGCAGCGCAGGGGGCAGCTATGGCTACACCTTC. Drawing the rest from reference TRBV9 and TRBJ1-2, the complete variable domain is DSGVTQTPKHLITATGQRVTLRCSPRSGDLSVYWYQQSLDQGLQFLIQYYNGEERAKGNILERFSAQQFPDLHSELNLSSLELGDSALYFCASSAGGSYGYTFGSGTRLTVV.

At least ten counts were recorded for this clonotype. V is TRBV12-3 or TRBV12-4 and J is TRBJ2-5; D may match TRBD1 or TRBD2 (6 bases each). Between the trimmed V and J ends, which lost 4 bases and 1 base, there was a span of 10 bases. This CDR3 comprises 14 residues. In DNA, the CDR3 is TGTGCCAGCAGTTCGGGGGCGCCCCAAGAGACCCAGTACTTC. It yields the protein CASSSGAPQETQYF.

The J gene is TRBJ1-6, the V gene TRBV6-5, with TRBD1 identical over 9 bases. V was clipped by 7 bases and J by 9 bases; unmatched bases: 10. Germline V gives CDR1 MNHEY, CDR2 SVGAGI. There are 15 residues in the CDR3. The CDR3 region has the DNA TGTGCCAGCAATTCGGGGGGACAGGGACCTTCACCCCTCCACTTT. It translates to CASNSGGQGPSPLHF.

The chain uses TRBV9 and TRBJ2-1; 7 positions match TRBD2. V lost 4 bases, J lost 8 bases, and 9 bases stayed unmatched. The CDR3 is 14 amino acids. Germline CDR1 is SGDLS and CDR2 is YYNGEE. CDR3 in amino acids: CASSTRWGGDEQFF. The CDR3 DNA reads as TGTGCCAGCAGCACCCGTTGGGGGGGGGATGAGCAGTTCTTC. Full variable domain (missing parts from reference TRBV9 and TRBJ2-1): DSGVTQTPKHLITATGQRVTLRCSPRSGDLSVYWYQQSLDQGLQFLIQYYNGEERAKGNILERFSAQQFPDLHSELNLSSLELGDSALYFCASSTRWGGDEQFFGPGTRLTVL.